This T cell receptor (beta chain) was profiled in a study of CD8 T cells in ankylosing spondylitis. General study results and limits: Ankylosing spondylitis blood appeared to be characterized by a TCR beta motif of eight highly homologous variants.

The CDR3 loop spans 14 amino acids. Trimming left V 1 base short and J 7 bases short, with 13 bases between. Germline-derived CDR1 and CDR2 are LGHDT and YNNKEL (reference sequence). This clonotype was seen a few times. Its matching antigen is unknown. In TCRdb, the 5' RACE reads were re-called with MiXCR into one record per CDR3 protein. Of fewer than 750,000 distinct CDR3 sequences listed, roughly 19% are singletons. The receptor was derived from a male donor with ankylosing spondylitis. Sequenced sample: blood, either unsorted or a sorted T cell fraction (not recorded which). The chain has TRBV3-1 and TRBJ1-2; D is unclear. As DNA, the CDR3 is TGTGCCAGCAGCCAAGCCTTCAGTGTGCGTGGCTACACCTTC. Translation: CASSQAFSVRGYTF.